One and the same sample provided the 7 T cell receptor beta chains below, sequenced in a study of identical twins. Via MiXCR, TCRdb re-called the 5' RACE reads, giving one row per CDR3 protein. The profile shows over 500,000 distinct CDR3 sequences, 22% of them singletons. The same data also went into a second study, on T cells expressing NK-cell markers.

The sequenced material came from CD4+ T cells sorted from blood. Source of these receptors: a woman aged 18-29 years in good health.

The rearrangement links TRBV7-6 to TRBJ2-1; D possibly corresponds to TRBD1 (5 bases). The CDR3 spans 13 residues. The germline CDR1 and CDR2 sequences are SGHVS and FNYEAQ. With 11 bases removed from V and 7 bases from J, the gap between germline ends came to 18 bases. The CDR3 reads CASKQGALNEQFF. The CDR3 region has the DNA TGTGCCTCCAAACAAGGGGCCCTAAATGAGCAGTTCTTC.

CDR3 bases: TGTGCCAGCAGCTCCTATCAGGGGATGAACATTCAGTACTTC. Translating it yields CASSSYQGMNIQYF. The V call is TRBV13, the J call TRBJ2-4, with D possibly matching TRBD1 (6 bases). The CDR3 has 14 amino acids. The V end was cut by 4 bases, the J end by 7 bases, with 14 bases between. The V gene's germline CDR1 is PRHDT and CDR2 FYEKMQ (reference sequence).

The chain recombines TRBV6-1 with TRBJ1-4; maybe TRBD1 (5 bases). Deletions cut 6 bases from V and 7 bases from J, with 21 bases between. The CDR3 totals 16 residues. Germline assignment: CDR1 MNHNS and CDR2 SASEGT. The DNA of the CDR3 is TGTGCCAGCAGGACCGCAGGGAGGGGAAGAGGTGAAAAACTGTTTTTT. Amino acid sequence: CASRTAGRGRGEKLFF.

The chain carries TRBV7-8 and TRBJ2-7; D ambiguous. V lost 1 base, J lost 3 bases, and 10 bases lay in between. Per the germline V gene, CDR1 is SGHVS and CDR2 is FQNEAQ. CDR3 length: 14 amino acids. In DNA, the CDR3 is TGTGCCAGCAGCTTAGATCTAGAGGACTACGAGCAGTACTTC. Its protein product is CASSLDLEDYEQYF.

The sample holds a few counts of this clonotype. This chain joins TRBV4-3 and TRBJ2-3; 8 bases line up with TRBD2. The length of the CDR3 is 19 residues. J lost 8 bases, V lost 1 base, and 20 bases had no gene match. Germline CDR1 reads LGHNA; CDR2 reads YSLEER. The CDR3 DNA sequence: TGCGCCAGCAGCCAAGGCCTAATAAAGTGGTCGAGCGGGAGAGGTACGCAGTATTTT. This gives the protein CASSQGLIKWSSGRGTQYF.

V gene TRBV15 combines with J gene TRBJ2-7, with a tentative D call TRBD1 (5 bases). The CDR3 consists of 15 residues. Germline V lookup: CDR1 LNHNV, CDR2 YYDKDF (reference sequence). V was pared by 5 bases and J by 0 bases, with 14 bases between. CDR3 coding DNA: TGTGCCACCAGCGCTAAGGGGTATATCTCCTACGAGCAGTACTTC. Translating it yields CATSAKGYISYEQYF.

The gene calls are TRBV5-1 and TRBJ1-4, with D maybe TRBD1 (5 bases). V gave up 4 bases and J gave up 4 bases, with 11 bases separating them. Germline V gene data show CDR1 as SGHRS and CDR2 as YFSETQ. The CDR3 sequence is 14 residues long. The CDR3 protein is CASSPPGGNEKLFF. The DNA for the CDR3 is TGCGCCAGCAGCCCGCCGGGGGGTAATGAAAAACTGTTTTTT.